The 8 T cell receptor beta chains in this list originate from one sample, sequenced in a study of blood T cell repertoires in COVID-19. Generated by immunoSEQ multiplex PCR, the TCRdb table keeps only in-frame clones and is missing some. The table has about 490,000 clones, 80% to 90% seen once. Sample: peripheral blood. These receptor sequences come from a human donor in a cohort sampled during active COVID-19.

This clone was detected only once. The chain links TRBV24-1 to TRBJ1-2; 7 positions agree with TRBD1. With 2 bases clipped from V and 3 bases from J, the junction kept 2 bases outside the gene matches. The CDR3 runs to 14 residues. Germline V gene data show CDR1 as KGHDR and CDR2 as SFDVKD. CDR3 region: CATSDSTGDYGYTF. The DNA of the CDR3 is TGTGCCACCAGTGATTCTACAGGGGACTATGGCTACACCTTC.

This sequence joins TRBV24-1 and TRBJ2-2, with D possibly matching TRBD2 (5 bases). Per the germline V gene, CDR1 is KGHDR and CDR2 is SFDVKD. The length of the CDR3 is 12 residues. V dropped 7 bases and J dropped 6 bases, with 8 bases sitting between them. This CDR3 is CATSKGAGELFF. The CDR3 DNA sequence: TGTGCCACCAGCAAGGGAGCCGGGGAGCTGTTTTTT.

This clone has only a few counts. Other DNA sequences of this sample code for an identical CDR3. The chain couples TRBV6-1 to TRBJ1-2; possibly TRBD1 for D (5 bases). CDR1 and CDR2 from the germline V gene are MNHNS and SASEGT. The CDR3 loop spans 14 amino acids. V lost 2 bases and J lost 4, with 11 bases in between. The CDR3 loop reads CASSETQGSYGYTF. The CDR3 coding sequence is TGTGCCAGCAGTGAAACGCAGGGCAGCTATGGCTACACCTTC.

V is TRBV7-2 and J is TRBJ2-7; TRBD1 matches 11 bases. This CDR3 spans 13 amino acids. Germline V gene sequence: CDR1 SGHTA, CDR2 FQGNSA. Trimming took 5 bases from V and 5 from J; bases not matched to a gene: 2. The CDR3 DNA reads as TGTGCCAGCAGCCGGGACAGGGGGGACGAGCAGTACTTC. It encodes CASSRDRGDEQYF.

On this clone itself: The same CDR3 also results from other DNA sequences found in this sample. This chain connects TRBV18 to TRBJ2-1; 13 bases are shared with TRBD2. The CDR3 is 17 residues long. V was pared by 3 bases and J by 4 bases, with 6 bases of the junction left unmatched. Per germline, CDR1 KGHSH and CDR2 LQKENI. CDR3 sequence (DNA): TGTGCCAGCTCACCCAGGACTAGCGGGAGTTCTTACAATGAGCAGTTCTTC. It codes for CASSPRTSGSSYNEQFF.

V usage is TRBV7-2 and J usage is TRBJ1-5, with 7 bases that match TRBD1. The CDR3 runs to 13 residues. Germline-derived CDR1 and CDR2 are SGHTA and FQGNSA. Trimming at V came to 1 base and at J to 7 bases, leaving 1 base not matched to a gene. CDR3 DNA sequence: TGTGCCAGCAGCTTAGACAGGGGCCAGCCCCAGCATTTT. It yields the protein CASSLDRGQPQHF.

The CDR3 DNA reads as TGTGCCAGCAGTCACCGGGACAGGGGGACTGGGGCCAACGTCCTGACTTTC. Amino acid sequence: CASSHRDRGTGANVLTF. This chain joins TRBV6-6 and TRBJ2-6; TRBD1 matches at 11 bases. Germline loops: CDR1 MNHNY, CDR2 SVGAGI (reference sequence). The CDR3 sequence is 17 residues long. V shed 5 bases, J shed 2 bases, and the junction held 5 bases outside the gene matches.

This clone occurred once. It may be a read error: a sequence one base away is much more abundant. This sequence joins TRBV5-4 and TRBJ1-4; a weak D match, TRBD1 (6 bases). The CDR3 is made up of 14 amino acids. V dropped 2 bases and J dropped 5 bases, with 10 bases sitting between them. Germline V gene lookup returns CDR1 SGHNT and CDR2 YYREEE (reference sequence). The CDR3 loop reads CASSLQGGNEKLFF. The CDR3 DNA reads TGTGCCAGCAGCTTACAGGGTGGGAATGAAAAACTGTTTTTT.